These 5 T cell receptor beta chains were sequenced from one sample in a study of Graves' ophthalmopathy and Graves' hyperthyroidism. Investigators amplified TCR beta CDR3 regions from RNA transcripts. The workflow started with a first-round RT-PCR run with HTBI primers and then moved on to a second-round multiplex PCR. TCRdb called the multiplex PCR reads again in MiXCR, with one record for every CDR3 protein. The table shows almost 750,000 distinct CDR3 sequences, with approximately 40% occurring only once. Sequencing was done on a sample of peripheral blood. All receptors come from an adult man with Graves' ophthalmopathy.

This clonotype turned up a few times. The chain employs TRBV20-1 and TRBJ2-7; D gene unclear. V was clipped by 7 bases and J by 3 bases, with 22 bases between them. The CDR3 runs to 15 residues. Germline-derived CDR1 and CDR2 are DFQATT and SNEGSKA (reference sequence). CDR3 coding DNA: TGCAGTGTCATCCAAATTGGGGTTCGAGGCTACGAGCAGTACTTC. It is translated as CSVIQIGVRGYEQYF.

This clonotype came up many times. The chain links TRBV7-2 to TRBJ1-3, with unresolved D. The V gene's germline CDR1 is SGHTA and CDR2 FQGNSA. V was cut by 5 bases and J by 3 bases, with 11 bases left in between. CDR3 size: 14 residues. The CDR3 loop is CASSTHNFGNTIYF. The CDR3 region has the DNA TGTGCCAGCAGCACCCACAATTTTGGAAACACCATATATTTT.

This clonotype was counted many times. V usage is TRBV29-1 and J usage is TRBJ2-2, with D tentatively TRBD1 or TRBD2 (5 bases each). This CDR3 spans 14 amino acids. Trimming took 5 bases from V and 6 from J, leaving 16 bases between them. CDR1 and CDR2 from the germline V gene are SQVTM and ANQGSEA. The CDR3 DNA follows: TGCAGCGTTTCTAGGACAAGGAGGTCCGGGGAGCTGTTTTTT. This translates into CSVSRTRRSGELFF.

CDR3 bases: TGTGCCAGCAGCAATCCTAACAGGGGTAGCTCCTACGAGCAGTACTTC. It specifies CASSNPNRGSSYEQYF. This chain uses TRBV7-9 with TRBJ2-7, with 7 bases that match TRBD1. The germline gives CDR1 SEHNR, CDR2 FQNEAQ (reference sequence). This CDR3 region has 16 residues. V trimming: 5 bases; J trimming: 0 bases; junction bases outside the gene matches: 10.

The chain uses TRBV24-1 and TRBJ1-3; D gene uncertain. V was trimmed by 11 bases and J by 0 bases, leaving 13 bases between them. Germline lookup yields CDR1 KGHDR and CDR2 SFDVKD. This CDR3 is 14 amino acids long. For the CDR3, the DNA is TGTGCCAGCTTGAACTGGTTCTCTGGAAACACCATATATTTT. This codes for CASLNWFSGNTIYF.